This note documents a single TCR beta chain sequence. This sample is part of a study of control samples from healthy donors and cancer patients. The CDR3 spans 13 residues. V was shortened by 9 bases and J by 3 bases, with 12 bases between the two germline ends. The data were produced by immunoSEQ multiplex PCR, yet TCRdb's version contains in-frame clones alone and is incomplete. Among around 86,000 clones, approximately 90% were seen once, and the ten largest hold about 2%. This TCR came from a woman aged 60-75 years with head and neck cancer. The specimen was PBMCs. This sequence joins TRBV12-3 or TRBV12-4 and TRBJ1-5, with D unresolved. The CDR3 is CASKNSYNQPQHF. CDR3 nucleotide sequence: TGTGCCAGTAAGAACAGCTACAATCAGCCCCAGCATTTT.